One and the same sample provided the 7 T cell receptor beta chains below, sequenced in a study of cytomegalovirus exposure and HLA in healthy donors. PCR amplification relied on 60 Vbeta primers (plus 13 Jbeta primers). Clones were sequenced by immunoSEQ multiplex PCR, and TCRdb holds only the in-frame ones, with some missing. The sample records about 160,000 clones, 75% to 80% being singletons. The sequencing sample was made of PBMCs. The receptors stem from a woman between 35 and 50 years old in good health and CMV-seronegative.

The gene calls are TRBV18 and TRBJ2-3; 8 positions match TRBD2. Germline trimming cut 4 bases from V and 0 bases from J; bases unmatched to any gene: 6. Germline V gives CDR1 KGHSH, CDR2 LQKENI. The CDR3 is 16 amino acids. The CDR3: CASSLRLATSTDTQYF. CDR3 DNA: TGTGCCAGCTCACTTCGACTAGCGACTAGCACAGATACGCAGTATTTT.

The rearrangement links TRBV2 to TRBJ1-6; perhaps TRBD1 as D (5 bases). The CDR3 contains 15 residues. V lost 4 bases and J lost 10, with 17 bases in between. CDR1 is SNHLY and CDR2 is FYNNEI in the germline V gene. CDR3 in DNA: TGTGCCAGCAGTGTACGCCGAAGCGGGGACTCACCCCTCCACTTT. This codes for CASSVRRSGDSPLHF.

In DNA, the CDR3 is TGTGCCAGCGTAAGGGGTTTCTCCTACAATGAGCAGTTCTTC. It specifies CASVRGFSYNEQFF. The J gene is TRBJ2-1, the V gene TRBV28; D possibly corresponds to TRBD1 (5 bases). CDR1 is MDHEN and CDR2 is SYDVKM in the germline V gene. The CDR3 runs to 14 residues. V was cut by 8 bases and J by 0 bases, with 11 bases left in between.

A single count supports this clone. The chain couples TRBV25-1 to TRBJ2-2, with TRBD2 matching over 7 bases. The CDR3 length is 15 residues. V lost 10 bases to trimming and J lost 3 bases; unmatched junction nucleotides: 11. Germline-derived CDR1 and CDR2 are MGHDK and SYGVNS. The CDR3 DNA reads TGTGCCACCGCTCGTGGGGGGGGGTACACCGGGGAGCTGTTTTTT. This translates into CATARGGGYTGELFF. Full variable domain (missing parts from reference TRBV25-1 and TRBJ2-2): EADIYQTPRYLVIGTGKKITLECSQTMGHDKMYWYQQDPGMELHLIHYSYGVNSTEKGDLSSESTVSRIRTEHFPLTLESARPSHTSQYLCATARGGGYTGELFFGEGSRLTVL.

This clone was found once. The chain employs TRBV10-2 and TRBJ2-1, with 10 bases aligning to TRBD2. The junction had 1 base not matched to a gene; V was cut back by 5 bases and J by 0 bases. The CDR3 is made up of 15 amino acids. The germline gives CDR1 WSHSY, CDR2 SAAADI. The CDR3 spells CASSTSGISYNEQFF. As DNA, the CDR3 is TGCGCCAGCAGTACTAGCGGGATCTCCTACAATGAGCAGTTCTTC.

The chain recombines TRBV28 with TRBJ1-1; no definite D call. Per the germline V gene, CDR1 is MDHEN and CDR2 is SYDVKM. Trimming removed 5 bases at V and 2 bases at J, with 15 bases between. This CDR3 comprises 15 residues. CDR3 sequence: CASSPPPRTNTEAFF. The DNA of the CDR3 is TGTGCCAGCAGTCCACCCCCCAGGACTAACACTGAAGCTTTCTTT.

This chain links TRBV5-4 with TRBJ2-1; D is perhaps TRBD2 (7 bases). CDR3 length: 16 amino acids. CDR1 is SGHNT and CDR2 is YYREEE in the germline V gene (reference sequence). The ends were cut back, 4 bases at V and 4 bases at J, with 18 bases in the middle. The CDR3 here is CASSTEGGRGYNEQFF. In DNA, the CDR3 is TGTGCCAGCAGCACCGAAGGGGGGAGGGGATACAATGAGCAGTTCTTC.